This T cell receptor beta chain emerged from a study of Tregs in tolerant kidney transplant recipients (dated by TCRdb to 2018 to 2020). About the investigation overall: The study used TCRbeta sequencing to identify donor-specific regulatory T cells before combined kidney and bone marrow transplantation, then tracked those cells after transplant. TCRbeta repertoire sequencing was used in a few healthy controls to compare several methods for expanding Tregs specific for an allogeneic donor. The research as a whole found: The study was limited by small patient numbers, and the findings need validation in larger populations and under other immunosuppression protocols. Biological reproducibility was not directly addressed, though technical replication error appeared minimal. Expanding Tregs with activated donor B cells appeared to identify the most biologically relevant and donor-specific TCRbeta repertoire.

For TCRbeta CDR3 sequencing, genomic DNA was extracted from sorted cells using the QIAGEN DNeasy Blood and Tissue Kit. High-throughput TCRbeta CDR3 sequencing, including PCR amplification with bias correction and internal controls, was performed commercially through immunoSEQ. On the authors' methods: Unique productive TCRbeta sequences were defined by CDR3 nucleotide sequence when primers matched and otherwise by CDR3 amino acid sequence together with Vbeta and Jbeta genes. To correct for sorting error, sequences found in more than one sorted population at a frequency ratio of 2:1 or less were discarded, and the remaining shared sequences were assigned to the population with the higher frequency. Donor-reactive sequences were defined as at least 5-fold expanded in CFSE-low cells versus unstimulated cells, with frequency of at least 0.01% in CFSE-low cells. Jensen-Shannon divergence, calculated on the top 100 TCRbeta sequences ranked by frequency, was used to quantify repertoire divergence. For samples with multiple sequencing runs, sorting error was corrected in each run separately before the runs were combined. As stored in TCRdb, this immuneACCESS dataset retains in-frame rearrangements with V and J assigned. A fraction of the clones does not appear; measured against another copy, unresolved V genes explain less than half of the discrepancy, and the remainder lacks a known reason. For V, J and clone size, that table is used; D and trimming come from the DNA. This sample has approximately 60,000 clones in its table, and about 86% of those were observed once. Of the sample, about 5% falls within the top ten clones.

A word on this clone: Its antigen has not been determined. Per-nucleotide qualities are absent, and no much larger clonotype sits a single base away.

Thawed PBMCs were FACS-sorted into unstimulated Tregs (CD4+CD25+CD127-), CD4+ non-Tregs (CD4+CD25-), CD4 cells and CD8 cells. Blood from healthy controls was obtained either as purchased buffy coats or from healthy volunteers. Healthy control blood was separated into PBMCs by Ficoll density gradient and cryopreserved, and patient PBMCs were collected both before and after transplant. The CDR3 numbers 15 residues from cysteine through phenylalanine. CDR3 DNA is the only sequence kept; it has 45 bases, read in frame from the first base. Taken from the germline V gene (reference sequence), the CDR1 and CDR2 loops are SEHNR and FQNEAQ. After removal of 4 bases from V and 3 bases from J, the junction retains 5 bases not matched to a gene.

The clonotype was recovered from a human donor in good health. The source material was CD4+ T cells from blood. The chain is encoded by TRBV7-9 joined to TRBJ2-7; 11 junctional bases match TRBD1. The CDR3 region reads CASSYGTGGIYEQYF. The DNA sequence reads TGTGCCAGCAGCTATGGGACAGGGGGAATCTACGAGCAGTACTTC.